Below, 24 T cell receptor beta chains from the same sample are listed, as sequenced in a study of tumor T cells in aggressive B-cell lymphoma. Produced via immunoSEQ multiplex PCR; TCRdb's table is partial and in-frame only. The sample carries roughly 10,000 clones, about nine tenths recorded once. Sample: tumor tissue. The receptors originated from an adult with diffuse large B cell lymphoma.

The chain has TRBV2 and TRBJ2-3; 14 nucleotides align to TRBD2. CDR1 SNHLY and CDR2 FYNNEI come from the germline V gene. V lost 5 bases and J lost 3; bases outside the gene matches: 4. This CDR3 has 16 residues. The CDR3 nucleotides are TGTGCCAGCAGTCGACTAGCGGGGGGGCAAACAGATACGCAGTATTTT. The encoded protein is CASSRLAGGQTDTQYF.

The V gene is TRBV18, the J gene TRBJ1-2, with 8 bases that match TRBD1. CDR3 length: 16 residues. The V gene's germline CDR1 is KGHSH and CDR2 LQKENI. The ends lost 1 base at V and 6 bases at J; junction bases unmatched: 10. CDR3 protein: CASSPQAGQGGDGYTF. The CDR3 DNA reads TGTGCCAGCTCACCACAAGCCGGACAGGGAGGGGATGGCTACACCTTC.

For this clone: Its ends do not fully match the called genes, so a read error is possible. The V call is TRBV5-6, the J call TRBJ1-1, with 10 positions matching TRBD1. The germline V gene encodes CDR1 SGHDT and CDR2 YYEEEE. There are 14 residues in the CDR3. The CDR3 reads CVSSMGDRGFETFF. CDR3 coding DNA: TGTGTCAGCAGTATGGGGGACAGGGGTTTCGAGACTTTCTTT.

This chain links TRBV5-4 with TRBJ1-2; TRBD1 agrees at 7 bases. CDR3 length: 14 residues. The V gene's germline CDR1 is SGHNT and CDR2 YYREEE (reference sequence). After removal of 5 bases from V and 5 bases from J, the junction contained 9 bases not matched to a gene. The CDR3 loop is CASSTGAATYGYTF. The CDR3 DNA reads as TGTGCCAGCAGTACAGGGGCCGCGACATATGGCTACACCTTC. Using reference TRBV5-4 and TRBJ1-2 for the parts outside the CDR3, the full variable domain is ETGVTQSPTHLIKTRGQQVTLRCSSQSGHNTVSWYQQALGQGPQFIFQYYREEENGRGNFPPRFSGLQFPNYSSELNVNALELDDSALYLCASSTGAATYGYTFGSGTRLTVV.

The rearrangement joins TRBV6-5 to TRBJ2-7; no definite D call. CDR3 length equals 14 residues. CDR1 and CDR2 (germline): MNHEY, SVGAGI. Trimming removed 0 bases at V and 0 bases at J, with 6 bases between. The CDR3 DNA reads TGTGCCAGCAGTTACTCATACAGCTCCTACGAGCAGTACTTC. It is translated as CASSYSYSSYEQYF.

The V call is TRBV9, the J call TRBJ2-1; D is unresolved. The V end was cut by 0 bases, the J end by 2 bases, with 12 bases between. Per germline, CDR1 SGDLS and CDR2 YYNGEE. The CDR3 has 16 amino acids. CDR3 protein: CASSVGSLGTYNEQFF. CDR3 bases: TGTGCCAGCAGCGTAGGTAGCCTGGGTACCTACAATGAGCAGTTCTTC.

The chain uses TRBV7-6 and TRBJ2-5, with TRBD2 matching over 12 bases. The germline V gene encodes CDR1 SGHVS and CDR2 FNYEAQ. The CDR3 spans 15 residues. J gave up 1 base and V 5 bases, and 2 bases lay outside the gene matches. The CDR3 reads CASSELAGGQETQYF. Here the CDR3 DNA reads TGTGCCAGCAGCGAACTAGCGGGAGGCCAAGAGACCCAGTACTTC.

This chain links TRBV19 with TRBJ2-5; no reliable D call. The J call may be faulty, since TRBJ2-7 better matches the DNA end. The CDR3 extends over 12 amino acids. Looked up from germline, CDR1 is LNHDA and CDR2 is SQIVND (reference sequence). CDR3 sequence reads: CASGYSSYEQYF. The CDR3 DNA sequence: TGTGCCAGTGGGTACAGTTCCTACGAGCAGTACTTC.

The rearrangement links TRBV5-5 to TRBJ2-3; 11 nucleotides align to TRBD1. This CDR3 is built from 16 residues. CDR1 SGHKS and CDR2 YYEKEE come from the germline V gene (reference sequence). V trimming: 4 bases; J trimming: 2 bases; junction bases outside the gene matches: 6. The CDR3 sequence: CASSVEDRGPTDTQYF. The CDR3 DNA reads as TGTGCCAGCAGCGTAGAGGACAGGGGGCCCACAGATACGCAGTATTTT.

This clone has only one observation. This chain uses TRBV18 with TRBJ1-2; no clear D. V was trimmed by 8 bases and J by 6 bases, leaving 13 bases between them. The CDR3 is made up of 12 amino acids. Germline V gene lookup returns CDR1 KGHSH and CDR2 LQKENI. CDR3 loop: CASTQMRDGYTF. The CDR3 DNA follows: TGTGCCAGCACTCAGATGAGGGATGGCTACACCTTC.

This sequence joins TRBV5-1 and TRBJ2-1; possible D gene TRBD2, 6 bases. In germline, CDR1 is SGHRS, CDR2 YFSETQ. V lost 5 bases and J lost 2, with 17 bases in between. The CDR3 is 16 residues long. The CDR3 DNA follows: TGCGCCAGCAGGGGGAGCACGGGAGCCACCTACAATGAGCAGTTCTTC. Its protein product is CASRGSTGATYNEQFF.

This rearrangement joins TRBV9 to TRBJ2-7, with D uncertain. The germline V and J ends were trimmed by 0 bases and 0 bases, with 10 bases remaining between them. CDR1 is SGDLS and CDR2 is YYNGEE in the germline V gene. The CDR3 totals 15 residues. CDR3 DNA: TGTGCCAGCAGCGTAGGTCCGGAGAGCTCCTACGAGCAGTACTTC. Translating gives CASSVGPESSYEQYF.

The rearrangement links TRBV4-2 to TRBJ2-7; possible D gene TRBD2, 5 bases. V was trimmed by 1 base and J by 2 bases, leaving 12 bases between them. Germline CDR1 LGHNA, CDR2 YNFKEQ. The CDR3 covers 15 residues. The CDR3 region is CASSQAAYGTYEQYF. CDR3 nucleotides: TGTGCCAGCAGCCAAGCGGCGTACGGGACCTACGAGCAGTACTTC.

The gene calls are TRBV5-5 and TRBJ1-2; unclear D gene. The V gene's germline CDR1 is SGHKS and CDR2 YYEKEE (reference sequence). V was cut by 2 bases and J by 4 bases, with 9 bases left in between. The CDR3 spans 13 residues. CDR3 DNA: TGTGCCAGCAGCTTTGACTCGGTCTATGGCTACACCTTC. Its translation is CASSFDSVYGYTF.

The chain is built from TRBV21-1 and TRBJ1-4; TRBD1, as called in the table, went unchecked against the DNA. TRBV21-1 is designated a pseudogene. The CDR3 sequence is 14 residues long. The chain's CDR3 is CASRGTAEGEKLFF. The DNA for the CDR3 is TGTGCCAGCAGGGGGACAGCCGAGGGTGAAAAACTGTTTTTT.

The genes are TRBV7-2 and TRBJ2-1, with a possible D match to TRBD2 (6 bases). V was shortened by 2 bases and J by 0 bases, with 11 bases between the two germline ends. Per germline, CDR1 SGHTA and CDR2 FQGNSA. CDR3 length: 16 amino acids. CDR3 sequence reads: CASSLSGGISYNEQFF. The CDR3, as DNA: TGTGCCAGCAGCTTATCGGGCGGGATCTCCTACAATGAGCAGTTCTTC.

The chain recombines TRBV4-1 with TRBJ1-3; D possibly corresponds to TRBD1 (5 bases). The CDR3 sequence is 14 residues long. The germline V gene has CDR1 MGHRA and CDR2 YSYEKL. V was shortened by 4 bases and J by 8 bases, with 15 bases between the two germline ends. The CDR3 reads CASSPREGADTIYF. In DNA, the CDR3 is TGCGCCAGCAGCCCCAGGGAGGGAGCTGACACCATATATTTT.

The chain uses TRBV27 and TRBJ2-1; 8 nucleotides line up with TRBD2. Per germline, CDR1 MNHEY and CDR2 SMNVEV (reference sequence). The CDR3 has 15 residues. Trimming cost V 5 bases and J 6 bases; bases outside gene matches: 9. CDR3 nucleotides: TGTGCCAGCAGTCTCAAGATTAGCGGGGCCAATGAGCAGTTCTTC. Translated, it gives CASSLKISGANEQFF.

In DNA, the CDR3 is TGCAGCGTTGCGAGGGCGGGCAATCAGCCCCAGCATTTT. Protein sequence: CSVARAGNQPQHF. V usage is TRBV29-1 and J usage is TRBJ1-5; D ambiguous. The CDR3 extends over 13 amino acids. Trimming removed 4 bases from V and 2 bases from J, with 9 bases in between. Germline CDR1 reads SQVTM; CDR2 reads ANQGSEA. Full variable domain (missing parts from reference TRBV29-1 and TRBJ1-5): SAVISQKPSRDICQRGTSLTIQCQVDSQVTMMFWYRQQPGQSLTLIATANQGSEATYESGFVIDKFPISRPNLTFSTLTVSNMSPEDSSIYLCSVARAGNQPQHFGDGTRLSIL.

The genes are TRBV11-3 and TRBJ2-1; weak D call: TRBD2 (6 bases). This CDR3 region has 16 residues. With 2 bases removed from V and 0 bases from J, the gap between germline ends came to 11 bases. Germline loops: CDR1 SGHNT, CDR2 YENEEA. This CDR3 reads CASSLLGLISYNEQFF. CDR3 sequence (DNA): TGTGCCAGCAGCTTATTGGGACTTATCTCCTACAATGAGCAGTTCTTC.

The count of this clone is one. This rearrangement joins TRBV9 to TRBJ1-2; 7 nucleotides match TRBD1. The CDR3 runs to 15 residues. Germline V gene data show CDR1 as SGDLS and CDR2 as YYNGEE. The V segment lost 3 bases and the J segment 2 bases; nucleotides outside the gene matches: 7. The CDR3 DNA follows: TGTGCCAGCAGCGAAAACAGGGGCATGAACTATGGCTACACCTTC. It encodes CASSENRGMNYGYTF. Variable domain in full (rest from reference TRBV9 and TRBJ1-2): DSGVTQTPKHLITATGQRVTLRCSPRSGDLSVYWYQQSLDQGLQFLIQYYNGEERAKGNILERFSAQQFPDLHSELNLSSLELGDSALYFCASSENRGMNYGYTFGSGTRLTVV.

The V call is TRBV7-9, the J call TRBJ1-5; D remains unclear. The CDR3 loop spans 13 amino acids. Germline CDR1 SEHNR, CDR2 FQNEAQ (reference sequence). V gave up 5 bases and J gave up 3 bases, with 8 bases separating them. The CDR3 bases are TGTGCCAGCAGCCCTGACACCAATCAGCCCCAGCATTTT. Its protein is CASSPDTNQPQHF.

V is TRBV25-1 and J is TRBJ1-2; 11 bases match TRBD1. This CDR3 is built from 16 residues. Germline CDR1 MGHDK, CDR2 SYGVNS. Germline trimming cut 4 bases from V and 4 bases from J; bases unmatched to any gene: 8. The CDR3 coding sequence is TGTGCCAGCAGTGCCCCATCGGGACAGGGGGTCTATGGCTACACCTTC. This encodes CASSAPSGQGVYGYTF.

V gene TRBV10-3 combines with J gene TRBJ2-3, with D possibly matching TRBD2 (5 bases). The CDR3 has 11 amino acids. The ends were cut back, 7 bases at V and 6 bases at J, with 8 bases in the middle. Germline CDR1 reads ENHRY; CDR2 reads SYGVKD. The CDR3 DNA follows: TGTGCCATCAAGGCTAGCGATACGCAGTATTTT. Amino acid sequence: CAIKASDTQYF.